This T cell receptor (beta chain) was profiled in a study of T cells after posttransplantation cyclophosphamide (dated by TCRdb to the mid-2010s). Describing the broader study: The study tracked T cell repertoire reconstitution by TRB sequencing after myeloablative bone marrow transplantation using posttransplantation cyclophosphamide as GVHD prophylaxis. Antigen receptor sequencing was done on samples from some 35 PTCy-treated patients and from over 15 related bone marrow donors of those patients. Blood from all 34 PTCy patients who had 1-year posttransplant specimens underwent TRB sequencing. Up to about 3 additional blood samples from 2 to 5.2 years after transplant were also TRB-sequenced in 3 patients, as was pretransplant blood from several patients. Because TRA and TRB clonality correlated tightly in some ten samples, later TCR analyses were limited to TRB. Public TRB sequences were queried against a database of over 3,600 sequences associated with responses to pathogens, tumor antigens, self-antigens and alloantigens.

Peripheral blood samples were provided by related bone marrow donors on the day of marrow donation. Peripheral blood and bone marrow mononuclear cells were isolated by Ficoll-Hypaque density centrifugation and were cryopreserved. Findings and caveats that apply to the study as a whole: Across fewer than 50 patients, recipient CMV seropositivity and CMV reactivation were highly associated with TRB clonality; PTCy diversity was similar to CNI/methotrexate controls. The TRB repertoires of T cells infiltrating skin or the GI tract showed only limited overlap with the TRB repertoires found in blood. Donor-recipient similarity was low at 1-2 months but increased during the first year, and donor CD8+ memory clones often dominated later blood repertoires.

In its sample, this clone was seen many times. Its antigen is not yet known. No clone much larger than this one lies a single base away; base qualities are absent. TRB sequencing was run on genomic DNA with either the immunoSEQ assay at survey resolution or the hsTCRB kit. From the authors' description of their analysis: Initial read processing used immunoSEQ software, and repertoire analyses used the LymphoSeq R package. For each TRB dataset, clonality was calculated as 1 minus normalized Shannon entropy, and the Gini coefficient was computed as well. To infer phenotypes in unsorted samples, TRB sequences from sorted subsets of the recipient or donor were mapped onto unsorted samples from the same recipient. This is the immuneACCESS table as TCRdb keeps it, with only in-frame sequences that have V and J called. A part of the clones is gone; compared with another copy, unresolved V genes explain less than half, and the rest is unexplained. Clone size and V and J calls were adopted from that table, with D and trimming inferred from the DNA. The sample has 25,000 to 30,000 clones on record, with no singletons. 2.7% of the sample lies in the top ten.

CDR1 and CDR2, looked up from the germline V gene, are SGHTA and FQGNSA. V trim: 1 base; J trim: 3 bases; unmatched bases: 5. The CDR3 measures 16 amino acids from cysteine to phenylalanine. Left in the record is the CDR3 DNA by itself, 48 bases read in frame from the first base. Sequencing was performed on PBMCs. The V and J segments used are TRBV7-2 and TRBJ2-1, and TRBD1 matches 8 of the central bases. This clonotype was obtained from a woman in her fifties or sixties in good health, CMV-negative, and a related stem cell transplant donor. The encoded CDR3 is CASSLERQGSYNEQFF. The nucleotide sequence reads TGTGCCAGCAGCTTAGAACGACAGGGGAGCTACAATGAGCAGTTCTTC.